Below are 8 T cell receptor beta chains sequenced from a single sample in a study of CD8+ T cells in alopecia areata (dated by TCRdb to 2016 to 2019). Library method: the immunoSEQ multiplex PCR assay. For TCR sequencing, RNA was extracted from every sample and reverse transcribed into cDNA to serve as template. TCRdb provides this immuneACCESS table in a form limited to in-frame rearrangements. Some clones are lacking; in checked studies, under half of them reflect an unresolved V gene, and why the rest are absent is not known. Across this sample there are 110,000 to 150,000 clones, with around 62% seen only once. Of the sample, around 34% is held by the ten largest clones. Material for sequencing was CD8+ T cells sorted from blood. All receptors derive from a human donor in good health.

The V call is TRBV6-5, the J call TRBJ2-1; a weak D match, TRBD1 (6 bases). The germline CDR1 and CDR2 sequences are MNHEY and SVGAGI. This CDR3 spans 12 amino acids. Trimming shortened V by 6 bases and J by 6 bases, and 9 bases separated the two germline ends. The CDR3 bases are TGTGCCAGCAGGGAACAGGGCAATGAGCAGTTCTTC. This encodes CASREQGNEQFF.

This clone was counted a few times. This chain's CDR3 is CASSLLHGMNTEAFF. The CDR3 DNA follows: TGTGCCAGCAGTTTACTCCATGGGATGAACACTGAAGCTTTCTTT. The rearrangement uses TRBV27 and TRBJ1-1; no clear D gene. The CDR3 covers 15 residues. Germline V gives CDR1 MNHEY, CDR2 SMNVEV (reference sequence). V was clipped by 2 bases and J by 0 bases, with 10 bases between them.

The chain is built from TRBV5-1 and TRBJ2-2; no firm D call. The CDR3 is made up of 13 amino acids. Deletions cut 2 bases from V and 4 bases from J, with 6 bases between. CDR1 is SGHRS, CDR2 YFSETQ, per germline. The CDR3 protein is CASSFISTGELFF. The CDR3 DNA is TGCGCCAGCAGCTTTATCAGCACCGGGGAGCTGTTTTTT.

The chain joins TRBV29-1 to TRBJ2-2, with D tentatively TRBD1 (6 bases). CDR1 is SQVTM and CDR2 is ANQGSEA in the germline V gene. The germline V and J ends were trimmed by 6 bases and 6 bases, with 11 bases remaining between them. The CDR3 extends over 12 amino acids. CDR3 protein: CSVGTGSGELFF. In DNA form, the CDR3 reads TGCAGCGTGGGTACAGGGTCCGGGGAGCTGTTTTTT.

The chain has TRBV18 and TRBJ2-1, with 7 bases that match TRBD2. This CDR3 spans 15 amino acids. The V segment lost 6 bases and the J segment 4 bases; nucleotides outside the gene matches: 9. Germline V gene data show CDR1 as KGHSH and CDR2 as LQKENI. The CDR3 reads CASSLRGGFYNEQFF. As DNA, the CDR3 is TGTGCCAGCTCTCTTCGGGGAGGGTTTTACAATGAGCAGTTCTTC.

V usage is TRBV11-1 and J usage is TRBJ2-7; D not certain. The CDR3 spans 14 residues. CDR1 is SGHAT and CDR2 is FQDESV in the germline V gene (reference sequence). Trimming shortened V by 5 bases and J by 2 bases, and 13 bases separated the two germline ends. The CDR3 DNA reads TGTGCCAGCAGCCCAGGTACCGGCCCCTACGAGCAGTACTTC. This sequence encodes CASSPGTGPYEQYF.

The chain recombines TRBV6-1 with TRBJ1-1; D is perhaps TRBD1 (6 bases). This CDR3 has 15 amino acids. Trimming took 3 bases from V and 2 from J, leaving 13 bases between them. In germline, CDR1 is MNHNS, CDR2 SASEGT. The CDR3 region is CASSETGTPNTEAFF. In DNA, the CDR3 is TGTGCCAGCAGTGAGACCGGGACACCAAACACTGAAGCTTTCTTT.

V and J are TRBV28 and TRBJ2-3; 10 nucleotides match TRBD2. Germline V gene lookup returns CDR1 MDHEN and CDR2 SYDVKM. V lost 3 bases to trimming and J lost 5 bases; unmatched junction nucleotides: 8. The CDR3 totals 16 residues. CDR3 DNA: TGTGCCAGCAGTTTTACGGCTAGCGGGAGCGGAGATACGCAGTATTTT. Protein: CASSFTASGSGDTQYF.